This T cell receptor beta chain derives from a study of regulatory T cells in long-lasting Graves disease. Study context: A definition of persistent Graves' disease required over 5 years of antithyroid drugs plus positive TSH receptor antibodies. Study outcomes and limitations: The number of shared public clonotypes was higher in persistent patients (about 3,000) than new patients (more than 850). Lower TCR diversity was seen in persistent Graves' patients than in newly diagnosed ones.

Library construction for TCR beta used iRepertoire HTBI primers and Arm-PCR of CDR3 regions. MiXCR, applied by TCRdb to the multiplex PCR reads, yields one record per CDR3 protein. This sample has hundreds of thousands of distinct CDR3 sequences, with around 20% found just once. With regard to this clonotype: Antigen unknown.

Documented time point: persistent/refractory GD, antithyroid drugs over 5 years with positive TRAb. Following extraction of RNA from PBMCs, that RNA was used to make the TCR library. The material sequenced was peripheral blood mononuclear cells (PBMCs), taken when the disease was refractory, from a patient treated with antithyroid drugs. The TCR was taken from a female donor with Graves disease.

The CDR3 region is CASSRTPPDDRRETQYF. In nucleotides, the CDR3 is TGTGCCAGCAGCCGCACCCCACCTGACGACCGTAGGGAGACCCAGTACTTC. The chain is built from TRBV7-6 and TRBJ2-5; D gene uncertain. Germline values: CDR1 SGHVS, CDR2 FNYEAQ. This CDR3 is 17 amino acids long. Trimming stripped 5 bases from V and 5 bases from J, with 24 bases between.